This TCR beta chain was recorded in a study of T cells in Graves' hyperthyroidism and ophthalmopathy. General study points: Prediction of ophthalmopathy progression came a median approximately 7 months pre-onset.

TCR beta CDR3 regions were amplified from RNA transcripts. In the first-round RT-PCR of the TCR CDR3, the HTBI primer set was used. MiXCR was run by TCRdb on the multiplex PCR reads, yielding one entry per CDR3 protein. The data contain some 420,000 distinct CDR3 sequences, roughly an eighth of them singletons. This clonotype was recorded at least ten times. The antigen remains unidentified. The CDR3 is 12 amino acids. V was pared by 11 bases and J by 7 bases, with 18 bases between. Germline V gene sequence: CDR1 MNHNS, CDR2 SASEGT. With a duration under 2 months, the hyperthyroidism was newly diagnosed in patients aged 18 to 65. Pregnant or lactating patients were excluded, as were those with uncontrolled infection or other autoimmune disease. Orbital computed tomography, thyroid ultrasound, serum thyroxine and TRAb, and clinical symptoms together informed the diagnoses.

This chain joins TRBV6-1 and TRBJ2-7, with D maybe TRBD1 (6 bases). Sequencing used blood. The TCR comes from a woman between 18 and 29 years old with Graves' hyperthyroidism. This chain's CDR3 is CAVSHRDKEQYF. DNA for the CDR3: TGTGCCGTTTCGCACCGGGACAAGGAGCAGTACTTC.